This TCR beta chain comes out of a study of T cell repertoires in cytomegalovirus infection (dated by TCRdb to between 2019 and 2020). Regarding the research as a whole: Recently identified HLA-C-restricted CMV epitopes, whose presentation resists viral immunomodulation, were targeted by peptide stimulations together with well-studied HLA-B-restricted epitopes. The HLA type of each donor mattered for the analysis, because public TCR beta signatures pointed to carriage of CMV infection along with the matching HLA type.

General findings and caveats noted by the study authors: The ex vivo response was dominated by HLA-C-restricted CMV-specific TCR beta clonotypes, and the single most frequent clonotype in two of eight donors was supplied by these HLA-C-restricted clonotypes. In both this cohort and an independent cohort of some 370 donors, the cumulative frequency of public TCR beta family members distinguished carriers of CMV infection plus the relevant HLA type.

In the case of this clonotype: Its target antigen remains unknown. The input lacks base qualities; no much larger clone sits a single base away.

For sequencing, an Illumina HiSeq 1500 was employed. Using fastp at Q25 and MiXCR, TCRdb reprocessed the public reads and kept productive beta chains. Every entry covers one CDR3 protein and lists the most common genes and DNA from its rows. Counted in this sample were hundreds of thousands of distinct CDR3 sequences; around 30% of them appeared once. The leading ten clones occupy about 17% of the sample. The treatment or condition label of this sample denotes: in vitro stimulation with specific CMV peptide epitopes to enrich CMV-specific T cells. V is pared back by 5 bases and J by 3 bases, with 16 bases lying between the germline termini. According to the germline V gene (reference sequence), CDR1 reads SEHNR and CDR2 reads FQNEAQ. From the cysteine through the phenylalanine, the CDR3 covers 16 amino acids. Left in the record is the CDR3 DNA by itself, 48 bases read in frame from the first base.

The chain joins TRBV7-9 to TRBJ1-4; a weak D assignment points to TRBD1 (6 bases agree). The clonotype comes from a human donor in good health (CMV status not recorded). Some clones in this sample may be carry-over from other donors' samples. Sample: cultured PBMCs, taken from culture after CMV antigen stimulation. Here the CDR3 is given as CASSRWRGRSNEKLFF. Here is the DNA: TGTGCCAGCAGCCGCTGGAGGGGGAGGTCTAATGAAAAACTGTTTTTT.